A selection of T cell receptor beta chains follows, all from one sample in a study of T cells in Graves' hyperthyroidism and ophthalmopathy. TCRdb re-called the multiplex PCR reads with MiXCR, one entry per CDR3 protein. In the table there are 600,000 or so distinct CDR3 sequences, 35% to 55% of which are singletons. The specimen sequenced was peripheral blood or thyroid tissue (not recorded which). The source of these receptors is a woman aged 18-30 years with Graves' hyperthyroidism. Each CDR3 is given with its conserved first and last residue. D genes are given only for firm matches. A clone size is listed for some rows: how often the clone was seen (once, few, many), or a class if it is expanded.

TRBJ2-7	.	TRBV7-7	.	TGCGCCAGCAGCCGCAATGTGCCGGGAGACGAGCGGTACTTC	CASSRNVPGDERYF
TRBJ1-5	.	TRBV20-1	.	TGCAGTGCTAGAGATCCCGGCGGGGATCAGCCCCAGCATTTT	CSARDPGGDQPQHF
TRBJ2-7	.	TRBV20-1	.	TGCAGTGCTAAGATCAAAGACGAGCAGTACTTC	CSAKIKDEQYF
TRBJ1-5	.	TRBV2	TRBD1	TGTGCCAGCAGTACGACAGGGAACTACCAGCCCCAGCATTTT	CASSTTGNYQPQHF
TRBJ1-5	.	TRBV2	TRBD1	TGTGCCAGCAGCGGGACAGGAAATCGGCCCCAGCATTTT	CASSGTGNRPQHF
TRBJ2-3	.	TRBV7-9	.	TGTGCCAGCAGCCCCAGTTGGACAGTTAGCACAGATACGCAGTATTTT	CASSPSWTVSTDTQYF
TRBJ1-1	many	TRBV19	.	TGTGCCAGTATGGACCGGCGGAGGAACACTGAAGCTTTCTTT	CASMDRRRNTEAFF
TRBJ1-2	.	TRBV2	.	TGTGCCAGCAGTAAACCTGGGGCCGGTGGCTACACCTTC	CASSKPGAGGYTF
TRBJ2-2	.	TRBV11-3	TRBD1	TGTGCCAGCAGCATACCCGGGACAGGGTTGGCCGGGGAGCTGTTTTTT	CASSIPGTGLAGELFF
TRBJ2-7	once	TRBV10-3	TRBD2	TGTGCCATCAGACGACTAGCGGGAGGGACAGATACGCAGTACTTC	CAIRRLAGGTDTQYF
TRBJ1-2	.	TRBV29-1	.	TGCAGCGTTGCTCGGGGGCCTGGCTACACCTTC	CSVARGPGYTF
TRBJ2-2	few	TRBV7-2	.	TGTGCCAGCAGCTGGCCGAGTGTGGGGGAGCTGTTTTTT	CASSWPSVGELFF
TRBJ1-2	.	TRBV5-1	.	TGCGCCAGCAGCCAGACAGGACCCTATGGCTACACCTTC	CASSQTGPYGYTF
TRBJ1-1	.	TRBV6-4	.	TGTGCCAGCGCCTTACCGGGACCGGGGACTACTGAAGCTTTCTTT	CASALPGPGTTEAFF
TRBJ1-5	few	TRBV20-1	.	TGCAGTGCTAGGAGGGACGGCAATCAGCCCCAGCATTTT	CSARRDGNQPQHF
TRBJ2-6	.	TRBV2	TRBD2	TGTGCCAGCAGTGAGTTGTGGGGAGGGGGGGCCAACGTCCTGACTTTC	CASSELWGGGANVLTF
TRBJ1-1	.	TRBV20-1	.	TGCAGTGCTAGGGTGGTGGAGAGCAACACTGGAGCTTTCTTT	CSARVVESNTGAFF
TRBJ1-1	few	TRBV9	TRBD1	TGTGCCAGCAGTCCCAGACAGGGGAAGGAGAACACTGAAGCTTTCTTT	CASSPRQGKENTEAFF
TRBJ2-3	.	TRBV20-1	.	TGCAGTGCTAGTTGGGGGGATACGCAGTATTTT	CSASWGDTQYF
TRBJ1-6	.	TRBV10-3	TRBD1	TGTGCCATCAGTCAGGACAGGGGTACACCCCTCCACTTT	CAISQDRGTPLHF
TRBJ2-7	.	TRBV29-1	.	TGCAGCGTTGAAGTTTTTTCCTTTAGTGGCTACGAGCAGTACTTC	CSVEVFSFSGYEQYF
TRBJ2-2	.	TRBV24-1	.	TGTGCCACCTTCGCGGGGCGCGACACCGGGGAGCTGTTTTTT	CATFAGRDTGELFF
TRBJ1-2	.	TRBV19	.	TGTGCCAGTAGTAGCCCTTTTAAGGCTGGCTATGGCTACACCTTC	CASSSPFKAGYGYTF
TRBJ2-3	.	TRBV11-3	.	TGTGCCAGCAGTGGGACTAGCACAGATACGCAGTATTTT	CASSGTSTDTQYF